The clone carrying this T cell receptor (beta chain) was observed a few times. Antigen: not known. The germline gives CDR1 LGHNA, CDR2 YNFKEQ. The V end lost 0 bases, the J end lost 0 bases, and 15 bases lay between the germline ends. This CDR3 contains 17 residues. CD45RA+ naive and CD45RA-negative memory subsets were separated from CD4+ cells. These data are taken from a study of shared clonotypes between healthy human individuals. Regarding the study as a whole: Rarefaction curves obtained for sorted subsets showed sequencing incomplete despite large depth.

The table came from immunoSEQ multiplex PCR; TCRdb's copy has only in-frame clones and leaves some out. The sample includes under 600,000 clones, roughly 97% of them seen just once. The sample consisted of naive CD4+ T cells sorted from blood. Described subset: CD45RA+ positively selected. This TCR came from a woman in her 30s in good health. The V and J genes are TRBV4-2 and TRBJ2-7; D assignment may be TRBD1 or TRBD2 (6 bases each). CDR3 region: CASSQEGGGAASYEQYF. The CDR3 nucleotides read TGTGCCAGCAGCCAAGAGGGGGGCGGGGCGGCCTCCTACGAGCAGTACTTC.